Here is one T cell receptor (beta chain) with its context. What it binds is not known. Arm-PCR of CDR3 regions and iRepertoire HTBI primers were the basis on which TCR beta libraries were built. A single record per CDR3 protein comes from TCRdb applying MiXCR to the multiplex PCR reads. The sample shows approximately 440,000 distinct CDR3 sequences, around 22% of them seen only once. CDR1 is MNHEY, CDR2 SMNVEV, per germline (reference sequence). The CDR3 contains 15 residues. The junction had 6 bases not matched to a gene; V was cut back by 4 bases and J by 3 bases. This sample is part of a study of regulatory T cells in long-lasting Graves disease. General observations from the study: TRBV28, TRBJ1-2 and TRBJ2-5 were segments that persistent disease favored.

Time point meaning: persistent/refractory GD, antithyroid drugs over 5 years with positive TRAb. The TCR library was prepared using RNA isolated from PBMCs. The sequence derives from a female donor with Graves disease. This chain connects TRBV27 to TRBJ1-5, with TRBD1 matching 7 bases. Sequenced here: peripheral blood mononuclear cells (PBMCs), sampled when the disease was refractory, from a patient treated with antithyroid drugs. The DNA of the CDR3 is TGTGCCAGCAGTTCTATGACAGGGATCAATCAGCCCCAGCATTTT. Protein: CASSSMTGINQPQHF.